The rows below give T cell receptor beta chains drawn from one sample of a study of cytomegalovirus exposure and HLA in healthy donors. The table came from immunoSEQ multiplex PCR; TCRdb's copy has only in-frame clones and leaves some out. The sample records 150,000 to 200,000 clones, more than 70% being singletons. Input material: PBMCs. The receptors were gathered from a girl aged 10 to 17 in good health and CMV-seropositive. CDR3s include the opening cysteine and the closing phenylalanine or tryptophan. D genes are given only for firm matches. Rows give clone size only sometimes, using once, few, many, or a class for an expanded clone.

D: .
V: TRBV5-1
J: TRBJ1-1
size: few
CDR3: CASSLSAANTEAFF
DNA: TGCGCCAGCAGCTTGTCGGCGGCGAACACTGAAGCTTTCTTT

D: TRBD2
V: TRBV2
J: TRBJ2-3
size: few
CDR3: CASSEIGTGLAGGSVLSTDTQYF
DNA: TGTGCCAGCAGTGAAATTGGTACGGGACTAGCGGGAGGGAGCGTTCTCTCCACAGATACGCAGTATTTT

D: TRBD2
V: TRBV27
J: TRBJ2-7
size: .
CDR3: CASSFREGYEQYF
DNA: TGTGCCAGCAGTTTCCGGGAGGGCTACGAGCAGTACTTC

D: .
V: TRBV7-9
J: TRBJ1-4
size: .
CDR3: CSSSPQDRKLFF
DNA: TGTTCCAGCAGCCCCCAGGATCGAAAACTGTTTTTT

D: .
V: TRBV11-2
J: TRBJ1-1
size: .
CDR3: CASRSVFQYTEAFF
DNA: TGTGCCAGCAGATCAGTTTTCCAGTACACTGAAGCTTTCTTT

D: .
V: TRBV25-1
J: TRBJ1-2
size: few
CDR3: CASSESGRGYTF
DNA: TGTGCCAGCAGTGAATCCGGGAGAGGCTACACCTTC

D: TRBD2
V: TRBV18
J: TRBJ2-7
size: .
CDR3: CASSLSGRPYEQYF
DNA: TGTGCCAGCTCACTTAGCGGGAGGCCCTACGAGCAGTACTTC

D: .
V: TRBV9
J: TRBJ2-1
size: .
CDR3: CASSQTGTQNNEQFF
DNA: TGTGCCAGCAGCCAGACCGGGACTCAGAACAATGAGCAGTTCTTC

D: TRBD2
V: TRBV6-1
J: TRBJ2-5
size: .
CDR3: CASSEQGGETQYF
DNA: TGTGCCAGCAGTGAACAGGGAGGGGAGACCCAGTACTTC

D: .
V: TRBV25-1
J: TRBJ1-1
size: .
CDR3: CASSALTPSDTEAFF
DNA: TGTGCCAGCAGTGCCCTGACCCCGAGCGACACTGAAGCTTTCTTT

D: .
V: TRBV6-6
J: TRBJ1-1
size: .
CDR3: CASRPGGRNTEAFF
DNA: TGTGCCAGCAGGCCAGGAGGGCGGAACACTGAAGCTTTCTTT

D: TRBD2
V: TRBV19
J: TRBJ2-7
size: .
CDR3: CASGPGGRAYEQYF
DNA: TGTGCCAGTGGACCGGGGGGGCGCGCCTACGAGCAGTACTTC

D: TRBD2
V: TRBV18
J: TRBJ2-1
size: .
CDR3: CASSPRRTTSEIEQFF
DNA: TGTGCCAGCTCACCACGGCGTACGACTAGCGAGATCGAGCAGTTCTTC

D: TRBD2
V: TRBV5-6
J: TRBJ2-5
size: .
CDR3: CASISGGWGETQYF
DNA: TGTGCCAGCATCTCGGGAGGGTGGGGAGAGACCCAGTACTTC

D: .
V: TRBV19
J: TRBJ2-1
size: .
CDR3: CASSIVSGFNEQFF
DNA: TGTGCCAGTAGTATAGTCTCCGGGTTCAATGAGCAGTTCTTC

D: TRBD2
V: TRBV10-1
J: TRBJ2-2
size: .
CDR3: CASSALGGRAGELFF
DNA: TGCGCCAGCAGTGCCCTAGGCGGGAGGGCCGGGGAGCTGTTTTTT

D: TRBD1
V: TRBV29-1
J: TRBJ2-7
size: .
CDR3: CSVHTRDRSYEQYF
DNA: TGCAGCGTCCACACCCGGGACAGGTCCTACGAGCAGTACTTC

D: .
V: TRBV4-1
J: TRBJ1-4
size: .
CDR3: CASSQGYSATNEKLFF
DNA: TGCGCCAGCAGCCAAGGTTACTCTGCAACTAATGAAAAACTGTTTTTT

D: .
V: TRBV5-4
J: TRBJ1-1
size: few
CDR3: CASSLGSTGNTEAFF
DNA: TGTGCCAGCAGCTTAGGGAGTACGGGTAACACTGAAGCTTTCTTT

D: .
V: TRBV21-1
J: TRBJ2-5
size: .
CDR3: CASSKVLGTGDQETQYF
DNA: TGTGCCAGCAGCAAAGTGTTAGGGACAGGGGACCAAGAGACCCAGTACTTC

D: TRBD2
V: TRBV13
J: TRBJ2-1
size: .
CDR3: CASSLTSGTYNEQFF
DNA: TGTGCCAGCAGCTTGACTAGCGGAACCTACAATGAGCAGTTCTTC

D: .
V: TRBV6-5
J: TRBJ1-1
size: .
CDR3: CASSPGWGAKTEAFF
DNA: TGTGCCAGCAGTCCCGGATGGGGCGCGAAGACTGAAGCTTTCTTT

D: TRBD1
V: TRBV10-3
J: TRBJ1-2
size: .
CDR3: CATTGAYGYTF
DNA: TGTGCCACCACAGGGGCATATGGCTACACCTTC

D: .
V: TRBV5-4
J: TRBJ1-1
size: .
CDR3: CASRRRLSMNTEAFF
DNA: TGTGCCAGCAGGCGACGACTCAGCATGAACACTGAAGCTTTCTTT

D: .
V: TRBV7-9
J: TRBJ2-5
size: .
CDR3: CASSSGGETQYF
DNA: TGTGCCAGCAGCTCTGGGGGCGAGACCCAGTACTTC

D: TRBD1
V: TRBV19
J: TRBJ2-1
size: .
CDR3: CASRALDREANEQFF
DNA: TGTGCCAGTAGAGCCCTGGACAGGGAGGCCAATGAGCAGTTCTTC

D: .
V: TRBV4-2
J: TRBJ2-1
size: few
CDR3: CASSLSRGEQFF
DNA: TGTGCCAGCAGTCTTTCTAGGGGTGAGCAGTTCTTC

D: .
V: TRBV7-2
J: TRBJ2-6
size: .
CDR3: CASSLRSSGANVLTF
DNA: TGTGCCAGCAGCTTACGCAGCTCTGGGGCCAACGTCCTGACTTTC

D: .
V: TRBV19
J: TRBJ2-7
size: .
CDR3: CASTDTYEQYF
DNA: TGTGCCAGCACAGATACCTACGAGCAGTACTTC

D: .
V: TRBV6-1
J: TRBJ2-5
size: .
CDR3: CASSERGAETQYF
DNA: TGTGCCAGCAGTGAACGGGGGGCGGAGACCCAGTACTTC

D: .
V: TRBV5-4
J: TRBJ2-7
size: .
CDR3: CASSYQASVSYEQYF
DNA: TGTGCCAGCAGCTATCAGGCTAGCGTCTCCTACGAGCAGTACTTC

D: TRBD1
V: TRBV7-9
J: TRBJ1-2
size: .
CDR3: CASSSGQHFYGYTF
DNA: TGTGCCAGCAGCTCGGGACAGCACTTCTATGGCTACACCTTC

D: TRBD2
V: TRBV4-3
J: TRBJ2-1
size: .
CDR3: CASSQDGRAYNEQFF
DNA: TGCGCCAGCAGCCAAGATGGGAGGGCGTACAATGAGCAGTTCTTC

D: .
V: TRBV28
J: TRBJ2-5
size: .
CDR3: CASRNSRGGLETQYF
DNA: TGTGCCAGCAGGAACTCCCGAGGGGGTCTAGAGACCCAGTACTTC

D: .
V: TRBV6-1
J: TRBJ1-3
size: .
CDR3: CASYRQVISGNTIYF
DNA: TGTGCCAGCTACCGACAGGTCATCTCTGGAAACACCATATATTTT

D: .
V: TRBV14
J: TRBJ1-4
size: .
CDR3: CASSPRVGPEKLFF
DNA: TGTGCCAGCAGCCCCAGGGTCGGGCCTGAAAAACTGTTTTTT

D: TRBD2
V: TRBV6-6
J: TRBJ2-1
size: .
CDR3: CASSLPGLARNEQFF
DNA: TGTGCCAGCAGTCTACCGGGACTAGCTCGCAATGAGCAGTTCTTC

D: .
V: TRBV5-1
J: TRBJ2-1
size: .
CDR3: CASSLVAVNEQFF
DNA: TGCGCCAGCAGCTTGGTTGCGGTCAATGAGCAGTTCTTC

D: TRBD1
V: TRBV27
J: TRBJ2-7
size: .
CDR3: CASSSGTGAFYEQYF
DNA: TGTGCCAGCAGTTCCGGGACAGGGGCCTTCTACGAGCAGTACTTC

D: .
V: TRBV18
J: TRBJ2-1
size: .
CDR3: CASSPRNSLDNEQFF
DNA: TGTGCCAGCTCACCACGGAATAGCCTAGACAATGAGCAGTTCTTC

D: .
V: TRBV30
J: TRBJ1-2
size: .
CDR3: CAWSAGDYGYTF
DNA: TGTGCCTGGAGTGCCGGGGACTATGGCTACACCTTC

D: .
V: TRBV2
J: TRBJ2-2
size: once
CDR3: CASRRQGGTGELFF
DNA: TGTGCCAGCAGACGGCAGGGTGGCACCGGGGAGCTGTTTTTT

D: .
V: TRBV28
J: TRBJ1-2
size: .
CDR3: CASSWAVDYGYTF
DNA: TGTGCCAGCAGTTGGGCAGTGGACTATGGCTACACCTTC

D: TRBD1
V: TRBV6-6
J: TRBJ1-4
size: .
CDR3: CASVHAQGVNEKLFF
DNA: TGTGCCAGCGTCCACGCCCAGGGGGTTAATGAAAAACTGTTTTTT

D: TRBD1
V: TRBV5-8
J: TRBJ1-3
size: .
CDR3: CASSRQGIASGNTIYF
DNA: TGTGCCAGCAGCAGACAGGGGATTGCTTCCGGAAACACCATATATTTT